The clone carrying this T cell receptor beta chain has at least ten counts. Its antigen is not identified. These data are taken from a study of regulatory T cells in long-lasting Graves disease. Time point in this sample: persistent/refractory GD, antithyroid drugs over 5 years with positive TRAb. The TCR library was made from RNA that had been extracted from PBMCs in TRIzol. Patients met American Thyroid Association criteria for Graves' disease. Blood from the periphery, around 9 milliliters in all, was drawn into EDTA tubes. Construction of the TCR beta libraries employed iRepertoire HTBI primers in conjunction with Arm-PCR of CDR3 regions. TCRdb re-called the multiplex PCR reads with MiXCR, one entry per CDR3 protein. Of around 500,000 distinct CDR3 sequences in the sample, under 25% are singletons; the top ten hold about 7.8%. The study, taken as a whole, reports: Patients whose Graves' disease persisted exhibited lower TCR diversity than those newly diagnosed.

The CDR3 loop spans 14 amino acids. V was trimmed by 10 bases and J by 0 bases, leaving 16 bases between them. The V gene's germline CDR1 is SNHLY and CDR2 FYNNEI. This specimen was peripheral blood mononuclear cells (PBMCs), taken when the disease was refractory, from a patient treated with antithyroid drugs. The receptor comes from a female donor with Graves disease. The chain joins TRBV2 to TRBJ2-7; weak D call: TRBD2 (6 bases). CDR3 residues: CATGSGTASYEQYF. DNA of the CDR3: TGTGCCACCGGTTCCGGGACTGCCTCCTACGAGCAGTACTTC.